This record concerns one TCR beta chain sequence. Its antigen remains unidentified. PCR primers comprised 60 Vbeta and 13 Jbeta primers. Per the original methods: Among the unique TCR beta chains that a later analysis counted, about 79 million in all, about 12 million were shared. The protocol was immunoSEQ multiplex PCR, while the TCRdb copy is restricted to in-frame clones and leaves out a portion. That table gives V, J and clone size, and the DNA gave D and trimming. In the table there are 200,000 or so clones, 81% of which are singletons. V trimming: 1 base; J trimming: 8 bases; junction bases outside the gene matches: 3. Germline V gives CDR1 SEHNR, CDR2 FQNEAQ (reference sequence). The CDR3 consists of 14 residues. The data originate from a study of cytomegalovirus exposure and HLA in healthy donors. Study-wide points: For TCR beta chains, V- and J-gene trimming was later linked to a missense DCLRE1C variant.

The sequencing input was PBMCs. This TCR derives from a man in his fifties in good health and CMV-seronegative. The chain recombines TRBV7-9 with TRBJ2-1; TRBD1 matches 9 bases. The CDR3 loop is CASSLVGQGYEQFF. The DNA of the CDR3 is TGTGCCAGCAGCTTAGTGGGACAGGGCTATGAGCAGTTCTTC.